This T cell receptor beta chain was documented in a study of identical twins. TCRdb called the 5' RACE reads again in MiXCR, with one record for every CDR3 protein. The sample carries 450,000 or so distinct CDR3 sequences, 20% to 25% recorded once. Findings and caveats of the study: The models gave estimates that fell short of the out-of-frame TCR alpha sharing seen in monozygotic twins.

This clonotype was picked up a small number of times. Its antigen is not known. The same sample was also studied in work on T cells expressing NK-cell markers.

The clonotype comes from a woman under 30 in good health. Sequenced sample: CD4+ T cells sorted from blood.

The CDR3 sequence is CASTDGGEQYF. The CDR3 DNA reads as TGTGCCAGCACCGACGGGGGGGAGCAGTACTTC. J is TRBJ2-7 and V is TRBV6-5; 7 nucleotides align to TRBD2. The CDR3 length is 11 residues. With V trimmed by 7 bases and J by 7 bases, 4 bases remained unmatched. CDR1 is MNHEY, CDR2 SVGAGI, per germline.